These 11 T cell receptor beta chains originate from one sample sequenced in a study of shared clonotypes between healthy human individuals. The method was immunoSEQ multiplex PCR; TCRdb's version includes in-frame clones alone and lacks a portion of them. The sample holds some 550,000 clones, around 97% seen once. Sequencing was carried out using naive CD4+ T cells sorted from blood. The subset is: CD45RA+ positively selected. The receptors derive from a woman aged 30 to 39 in good health.

The CDR3 DNA sequence: TGTGCCAGCAGCTTGGGAAACGCCCGGGAGCAGTACTTC. Protein product: CASSLGNAREQYF. The gene calls are TRBV4-2 and TRBJ2-7; D not certain. The V gene lost 5 bases and the J gene lost 7 bases, with 15 bases spanning the gap. The germline CDR1 and CDR2 sequences are LGHNA and YNFKEQ. There are 13 residues in the CDR3.

CDR3 sequence: CASSDGTSGNEQFF. DNA for the CDR3: TGTGCCAGCAGCGACGGGACTAGCGGGAATGAGCAGTTCTTC. This chain links TRBV4-2 with TRBJ2-1; 12 bases agree with TRBD2. V shed 5 bases, J shed 7 bases, and the junction held 3 bases outside the gene matches. Germline CDR1 is LGHNA and CDR2 is YNFKEQ. This CDR3 region has 14 residues.

This clone was seen once. This chain uses TRBV5-4 with TRBJ2-5; D is undetermined. V lost 2 bases and J lost 1, with 9 bases in between. The CDR3 has 14 residues. Per germline, CDR1 SGHNT and CDR2 YYREEE (reference sequence). In DNA form, the CDR3 reads TGTGCCAGCAGCTTCCCGGCTAGCCAAGAGACCCAGTACTTC. Amino acid sequence: CASSFPASQETQYF.

This clone has a single count. This chain joins TRBV5-4 and TRBJ2-5; perhaps TRBD1 as D (6 bases). The CDR3 consists of 14 residues. Germline CDR1 reads SGHNT; CDR2 reads YYREEE (reference sequence). Trimming left V 4 bases short and J 7 bases short, with 17 bases between. The CDR3 loop is CASSLDSAIGTQYF. CDR3 bases: TGTGCCAGCAGCCTGGACAGTGCTATAGGGACCCAGTACTTC.

The V gene is TRBV20-1, the J gene TRBJ2-7; D gene uncertain. The CDR3 totals 11 residues. CDR1 DFQATT and CDR2 SNEGSKA come from the germline V gene (reference sequence). Trimming left V 1 base short and J 6 bases short, with 7 bases between. DNA of the CDR3: TGCAGTGCTAGAGGGGGTGTCGAGCAGTACTTC. Protein sequence: CSARGGVEQYF.

The V call is TRBV13, the J call TRBJ2-2; TRBD2 might be the D (6 bases). The germline V and J ends were trimmed by 6 bases and 7 bases, with 15 bases remaining between them. Germline V gene lookup returns CDR1 PRHDT and CDR2 FYEKMQ (reference sequence). The CDR3 is 14 residues long. The CDR3 DNA reads TGTGCCAGCAGACCAAACGGAGGGATCGGGGAGCTGTTTTTT. Amino acids: CASRPNGGIGELFF.

This rearrangement joins TRBV7-4 to TRBJ2-7, with 12 bases fitting TRBD2. Germline lookup yields CDR1 SGHVT and CDR2 SQSDAQ. The CDR3 loop spans 15 amino acids. J gave up 5 bases and V 1 base, and 3 bases lay outside the gene matches. This CDR3 is CASSLGLAGVHEQYF. In DNA, the CDR3 is TGTGCCAGCAGCTTAGGACTAGCGGGAGTCCACGAGCAGTACTTC.

The V gene is TRBV5-1, the J gene TRBJ2-4, with 8 bases fitting TRBD2. The CDR3 has 18 amino acids. Germline V gives CDR1 SGHRS, CDR2 YFSETQ. Losses at the gene ends were 3 bases for V and 1 base for J; bases not matched to a gene: 12. CDR3 sequence: CASSSEFGGGLAKNIQYF. The CDR3 bases are TGCGCCAGCAGCTCTGAATTCGGCGGGGGGCTCGCCAAAAACATTCAGTACTTC. Complete variable domain (other parts from reference TRBV5-1 and TRBJ2-4): KAGVTQTPRYLIKTRGQQVTLSCSPISGHRSVSWYQQTPGQGLQFLFEYFSETQRNKGNFPGRFSGRQFSNSRSEMNVSTLELGDSALYLCASSSEFGGGLAKNIQYFGAGTRLSVL.

The chain combines TRBV6-6 with TRBJ2-3; D is undetermined. The CDR3 runs 16 residues. Trimming removed 0 bases from V and 2 bases from J, with 12 bases in between. Germline assignment: CDR1 MNHNY and CDR2 SVGAGI (reference sequence). CDR3 in amino acids: CASSYSGSSLTDTQYF. The DNA of the CDR3 is TGTGCCAGCAGTTACTCGGGGTCATCTCTCACAGATACGCAGTATTTT.

The chain links TRBV4-1 to TRBJ2-7; 11 bases map to TRBD2. Germline V gene sequence: CDR1 MGHRA, CDR2 YSYEKL. V shed 4 bases and J 2 bases; nucleotides not matched to a gene: 10. CDR3 length: 17 amino acids. Here the CDR3 reads CASSPGTSGRKPYEQYF. The CDR3 region has the DNA TGCGCCAGCAGCCCTGGGACTAGCGGCCGGAAGCCCTACGAGCAGTACTTC.

The sample holds one count of this clone. The CDR3 here is CASSRTGVLAEQFF. The CDR3 coding sequence is TGTGCCAGCAGCAGGACAGGGGTTCTGGCGGAGCAGTTCTTC. This chain joins TRBV2 and TRBJ2-1; TRBD1 agrees at 9 bases. The V segment lost 6 bases and the J segment 10 bases; nucleotides outside the gene matches: 10. CDR1 is SNHLY and CDR2 is FYNNEI in the germline V gene. CDR3 length: 14 residues.